This is a list of T cell receptor beta chains from one sample in a study of blood T cell repertoires in COVID-19. TCRdb's table, derived via immunoSEQ multiplex PCR, lists solely in-frame clones and lacks some. Here the sample spans over 300,000 clones, around 90% being singletons. The sample taken for sequencing was peripheral blood. These receptors all stem from a middle-aged man with acute or convalescent COVID-19. The CDR3 runs from the conserved cysteine through the conserved F or W. Fields, in order: D gene, V gene, clone size, J gene, CDR3 protein, CDR3 DNA. The D gene is left open where the match is weak. Clone size appears in some rows only: once, few, many, or a class for an expanded clone.

d_gene: TRBD1; v_gene: TRBV7-3; abundance: NA; j_gene: TRBJ2-2; CDR3aa: CASSTPGTGGTGELFF; CDR3nt: TGTGCCAGCAGCACCCCCGGGACAGGGGGCACCGGGGAGCTGTTTTTT
d_gene: NA; v_gene: TRBV28; abundance: NA; j_gene: TRBJ1-2; CDR3aa: CASSLYGYGYTF; CDR3nt: TGTGCCAGCAGTTTATACGGCTATGGCTACACCTTC
d_gene: NA; v_gene: TRBV19; abundance: NA; j_gene: TRBJ1-2; CDR3aa: CASSDDRNYGYTF; CDR3nt: TGTGCCAGTAGTGACGACAGAAACTATGGCTACACCTTC
d_gene: NA; v_gene: TRBV2; abundance: NA; j_gene: TRBJ1-1; CDR3aa: CASIGAYPNLKGTEAFF; CDR3nt: TGTGCCAGCATTGGGGCCTACCCGAACTTAAAGGGCACTGAAGCTTTCTTT
d_gene: TRBD2; v_gene: TRBV15; abundance: NA; j_gene: TRBJ2-7; CDR3aa: CATSRQLAGSSYEQYF; CDR3nt: TGTGCCACCAGCAGACAATTAGCGGGAAGCTCCTACGAGCAGTACTTC
d_gene: TRBD1; v_gene: TRBV19; abundance: NA; j_gene: TRBJ2-7; CDR3aa: CASSASRGLVYEQYF; CDR3nt: TGTGCCAGTAGTGCAAGCAGGGGGCTAGTCTACGAGCAGTACTTC
d_gene: TRBD2; v_gene: TRBV27; abundance: NA; j_gene: TRBJ2-3; CDR3aa: CASSLAGTSGRSTDTQYF; CDR3nt: TGTGCCAGCAGTTTAGCCGGGACTAGCGGGAGGAGCACAGATACGCAGTATTTT
d_gene: NA; v_gene: TRBV13; abundance: NA; j_gene: TRBJ2-7; CDR3aa: CASSAGQTGYYEQYF; CDR3nt: TGTGCCAGCAGCGCGGGACAGACAGGCTACTACGAGCAGTACTTC
d_gene: TRBD1; v_gene: TRBV3-1/TRBV3-2; abundance: NA; j_gene: TRBJ1-1; CDR3aa: CASSQATTGGADTEAFF; CDR3nt: TGTGCCAGCAGCCAAGCTACGACAGGGGGCGCCGACACTGAAGCTTTCTTT
d_gene: NA; v_gene: TRBV9; abundance: NA; j_gene: TRBJ1-4; CDR3aa: CASSPGRADEKLFF; CDR3nt: TGTGCCAGCAGCCCCGGCAGGGCGGACGAAAAACTGTTTTTT
d_gene: NA; v_gene: TRBV11-2; abundance: few; j_gene: TRBJ1-4; CDR3aa: CASSLVVGRKGGEKLFF; CDR3nt: TGTGCCAGCAGCTTAGTGGTTGGCAGGAAAGGGGGTGAAAAACTGTTTTTT
d_gene: NA; v_gene: TRBV7-3; abundance: once; j_gene: TRBJ1-2; CDR3aa: CASSPGPGGYGYTF; CDR3nt: TGTGCCAGCAGCCCGGGACCGGGAGGCTATGGCTACACCTTC
d_gene: NA; v_gene: TRBV9; abundance: NA; j_gene: TRBJ2-1; CDR3aa: CASSVDGGYYRNEQFF; CDR3nt: TGTGCCAGCAGCGTAGATGGGGGGTATTATCGGAATGAGCAGTTCTTC
d_gene: NA; v_gene: TRBV10-3; abundance: NA; j_gene: TRBJ1-2; CDR3aa: CAISTTGQNTNYGYTF; CDR3nt: TGTGCCATCAGTACGACAGGCCAAAATACTAACTATGGCTACACCTTC
d_gene: TRBD1; v_gene: TRBV5-6; abundance: NA; j_gene: TRBJ1-2; CDR3aa: CASSHTGTGRVYYGYTF; CDR3nt: TGTGCCAGCAGCCACACCGGGACAGGGCGAGTATACTATGGCTACACCTTC
d_gene: TRBD2; v_gene: TRBV30; abundance: NA; j_gene: TRBJ2-1; CDR3aa: CAWSTTGGFAEQFF; CDR3nt: TGTGCCTGGAGTACAACGGGAGGTTTTGCTGAGCAGTTCTTC
d_gene: TRBD2; v_gene: TRBV4-2; abundance: NA; j_gene: TRBJ2-1; CDR3aa: CASSQVGRRLAGNEQFF; CDR3nt: TGTGCCAGCAGCCAAGTAGGTAGGCGACTAGCGGGCAATGAGCAGTTCTTC
d_gene: TRBD1; v_gene: TRBV18; abundance: once; j_gene: TRBJ2-3; CDR3aa: CASSPPNGQGTDTQYF; CDR3nt: TGTGCCAGCTCACCACCTAACGGACAGGGCACAGATACGCAGTATTTT
d_gene: NA; v_gene: TRBV30; abundance: NA; j_gene: TRBJ1-5; CDR3aa: CAWRVGSQPQHF; CDR3nt: TGTGCCTGGAGAGTAGGGAGCCAGCCCCAGCATTTT
d_gene: TRBD1; v_gene: TRBV14; abundance: many; j_gene: TRBJ1-5; CDR3aa: CASSQQGALNQPQHF; CDR3nt: TGTGCCAGCAGCCAACAGGGGGCCTTAAATCAGCCCCAGCATTTT
d_gene: TRBD1; v_gene: TRBV18; abundance: NA; j_gene: TRBJ1-1; CDR3aa: CASSPRDRGTEAFF; CDR3nt: TGTGCCAGCTCACCAAGGGACAGGGGGACTGAAGCTTTCTTT
d_gene: TRBD1; v_gene: TRBV30; abundance: NA; j_gene: TRBJ1-2; CDR3aa: CAWSALDRGSDGYTF; CDR3nt: TGTGCCTGGAGTGCCCTAGACAGGGGTTCGGATGGCTACACCTTC
d_gene: NA; v_gene: TRBV11-2; abundance: NA; j_gene: TRBJ2-1; CDR3aa: CASSSGLEMGGEQFF; CDR3nt: TGTGCCAGCAGCTCCGGACTGGAAATGGGAGGAGAGCAGTTCTTC
d_gene: NA; v_gene: TRBV5-4; abundance: NA; j_gene: TRBJ1-6; CDR3aa: CASSLVSDNSPLHF; CDR3nt: TGTGCCAGCAGCTTGGTCTCAGATAATTCACCCCTCCACTTT
d_gene: NA; v_gene: TRBV3-1/TRBV3-2; abundance: few; j_gene: TRBJ2-3; CDR3aa: CASSQAQIEAVTDTQYF; CDR3nt: TGTGCCAGCAGCCAAGCCCAAATCGAGGCGGTCACAGATACGCAGTATTTT
d_gene: NA; v_gene: TRBV11-1; abundance: NA; j_gene: TRBJ2-1; CDR3aa: CASGRSVTYNEQFF; CDR3nt: TGTGCCAGCGGCAGGTCAGTAACCTACAATGAGCAGTTCTTC
d_gene: TRBD2; v_gene: TRBV27; abundance: NA; j_gene: TRBJ2-3; CDR3aa: CASTSGGGVDTQYF; CDR3nt: TGTGCCAGCACCTCGGGGGGAGGGGTAGATACGCAGTATTTT
d_gene: NA; v_gene: TRBV11-2; abundance: NA; j_gene: TRBJ2-1; CDR3aa: CASSKTGSSISYNEQFF; CDR3nt: TGTGCCAGCAGCAAAACGGGTTCGAGTATTTCCTACAATGAGCAGTTCTTC
d_gene: TRBD1; v_gene: TRBV6-6; abundance: NA; j_gene: TRBJ2-7; CDR3aa: CASSYPGQGEDEQYF; CDR3nt: TGTGCCAGCAGTTACCCTGGACAGGGGGAGGACGAGCAGTACTTC
d_gene: NA; v_gene: TRBV10-3; abundance: NA; j_gene: TRBJ1-2; CDR3aa: CAISEGGYGYTF; CDR3nt: TGTGCCATCAGTGAAGGGGGCTATGGCTACACCTTC
d_gene: TRBD2; v_gene: TRBV6-2/TRBV6-3; abundance: NA; j_gene: TRBJ2-7; CDR3aa: CASSWTSGGYEQYF; CDR3nt: TGTGCCAGCAGTTGGACTAGCGGGGGGTACGAGCAGTACTTC
d_gene: NA; v_gene: TRBV4-1; abundance: NA; j_gene: TRBJ2-2; CDR3aa: CASSQLTGIGELFF; CDR3nt: TGCGCCAGCAGCCAACTAACAGGGATCGGGGAGCTGTTTTTT
d_gene: TRBD1; v_gene: TRBV24-1; abundance: NA; j_gene: TRBJ2-5; CDR3aa: CATSDPTGGGEETQYF; CDR3nt: TGTGCCACCAGTGACCCGACAGGGGGCGGAGAAGAGACCCAGTACTTC
d_gene: NA; v_gene: TRBV21-1; abundance: NA; j_gene: TRBJ1-6; CDR3aa: CASSNFYRQNSPLHF; CDR3nt: TGTGCCAGCAGCAATTTTTATCGACAAAATTCACCCCTCCACTTT
d_gene: NA; v_gene: TRBV9; abundance: NA; j_gene: TRBJ1-3; CDR3aa: CASSPGHQTGNTIYF; CDR3nt: TGTGCCAGCAGCCCGGGACATCAGACTGGAAACACCATATATTTT
d_gene: NA; v_gene: TRBV4-1; abundance: NA; j_gene: TRBJ1-1; CDR3aa: CASTREGMNTEAFF; CDR3nt: TGCGCCAGCACAAGGGAGGGGATGAACACTGAAGCTTTCTTT
d_gene: TRBD1; v_gene: TRBV5-5; abundance: few; j_gene: TRBJ1-4; CDR3aa: CASSLETGVEKLFF; CDR3nt: TGTGCCAGCAGCTTAGAGACAGGGGTTGAAAAACTGTTTTTT
d_gene: TRBD1; v_gene: TRBV15; abundance: once; j_gene: TRBJ1-2; CDR3aa: CATSSTGDSYGYTF; CDR3nt: TGTGCCACCAGCTCCACCGGGGACAGCTATGGCTACACCTTC
d_gene: NA; v_gene: TRBV19; abundance: NA; j_gene: TRBJ1-4; CDR3aa: CASSNLRGLAEKLFF; CDR3nt: TGTGCCAGTAGTAACCTGCGGGGGTTGGCTGAAAAACTGTTTTTT
d_gene: TRBD2; v_gene: TRBV12-3/TRBV12-4; abundance: NA; j_gene: TRBJ2-5; CDR3aa: CASGLVKETQYF; CDR3nt: TGTGCCAGTGGACTAGTCAAGGAGACCCAGTACTTC
d_gene: TRBD2; v_gene: TRBV20-1; abundance: NA; j_gene: TRBJ2-3; CDR3aa: CSASLSGRRGADTQYF; CDR3nt: TGCAGTGCTAGTCTTAGCGGGAGGAGAGGGGCAGATACGCAGTATTTT
d_gene: TRBD1; v_gene: TRBV19; abundance: NA; j_gene: TRBJ1-2; CDR3aa: CASSIGGQGVGYTF; CDR3nt: TGTGCCAGTAGTATAGGGGGACAGGGCGTGGGCTACACCTTC
d_gene: TRBD1; v_gene: TRBV12-5; abundance: once; j_gene: TRBJ1-1; CDR3aa: CASGLTPTGRMNTEAFF; CDR3nt: TGTGCTAGTGGTTTGACCCCGACAGGGCGTATGAACACTGAAGCTTTCTTT
d_gene: NA; v_gene: TRBV28; abundance: NA; j_gene: TRBJ1-4; CDR3aa: CASAGIPTNEKLFF; CDR3nt: TGTGCCAGCGCAGGGATCCCAACTAATGAAAAACTGTTTTTT
d_gene: NA; v_gene: TRBV28; abundance: NA; j_gene: TRBJ1-1; CDR3aa: CASSPFTGFGNTEAFF; CDR3nt: TGTGCCAGCAGTCCATTTACAGGGTTTGGGAACACTGAAGCTTTCTTT
d_gene: NA; v_gene: TRBV11-2; abundance: NA; j_gene: TRBJ2-2; CDR3aa: CASSRLYTGELFF; CDR3nt: TGTGCCAGCAGCAGACTTTACACCGGGGAGCTGTTTTTT
d_gene: NA; v_gene: TRBV5-4; abundance: NA; j_gene: TRBJ1-1; CDR3aa: CASSWGGDVNTEAFF; CDR3nt: TGTGCCAGCAGCTGGGGGGGAGATGTGAACACTGAAGCTTTCTTT
d_gene: NA; v_gene: TRBV7-2; abundance: few; j_gene: TRBJ1-2; CDR3aa: CASSSTAFIGGYTF; CDR3nt: TGTGCCAGCAGCTCGACAGCCTTCATCGGTGGCTACACCTTC
d_gene: NA; v_gene: TRBV28; abundance: NA; j_gene: TRBJ1-4; CDR3aa: CASSSPGTTNEKLFF; CDR3nt: TGTGCCAGCAGTTCTCCCGGGACAACAAATGAAAAACTGTTTTTT
d_gene: NA; v_gene: TRBV5-1; abundance: NA; j_gene: TRBJ2-3; CDR3aa: CASSLPVGVTDTQYF; CDR3nt: TGCGCCAGCAGCTTGCCCGTGGGAGTGACAGATACGCAGTATTTT
d_gene: TRBD1; v_gene: TRBV15; abundance: NA; j_gene: TRBJ2-1; CDR3aa: CATSSRDRGQNEQFF; CDR3nt: TGTGCCACCAGCTCCCGGGACAGGGGGCAGAATGAGCAGTTCTTC
d_gene: NA; v_gene: TRBV18; abundance: once; j_gene: TRBJ2-5; CDR3aa: CASSPRLGREETQYF; CDR3nt: TGTGCCAGCTCACCACGTCTAGGCAGGGAAGAGACCCAGTACTTC
d_gene: TRBD1; v_gene: TRBV19; abundance: NA; j_gene: TRBJ1-5; CDR3aa: CASKRTGNQPQHF; CDR3nt: TGTGCCAGTAAAAGGACAGGGAACCAGCCCCAGCATTTT